This T cell receptor (beta chain) was captured by sequencing in a study of T cells expressing NK-cell markers. Using the 5' RACE reads, TCRdb records one entry per CDR3 protein without DNA. The table for this sample gives 450,000 to 600,000 distinct CDR3 sequences. The CDR3 sequence is 13 residues long. Per germline, CDR1 SGDLS and CDR2 YYNGEE. The TCR comes from a man younger than 30 in good health. The V call is TRBV9, the J call TRBJ1-2; TCRdb outputs TRBD1, but without DNA this stays unchecked. The sample consisted of blood T cells: a sorted CD56 or NKG2C T cell subset, CD4+ or CD8+ T cells, or bulk PBMC T cells (not recorded which). The CDR3 sequence is CASSQTGFYGYTF.